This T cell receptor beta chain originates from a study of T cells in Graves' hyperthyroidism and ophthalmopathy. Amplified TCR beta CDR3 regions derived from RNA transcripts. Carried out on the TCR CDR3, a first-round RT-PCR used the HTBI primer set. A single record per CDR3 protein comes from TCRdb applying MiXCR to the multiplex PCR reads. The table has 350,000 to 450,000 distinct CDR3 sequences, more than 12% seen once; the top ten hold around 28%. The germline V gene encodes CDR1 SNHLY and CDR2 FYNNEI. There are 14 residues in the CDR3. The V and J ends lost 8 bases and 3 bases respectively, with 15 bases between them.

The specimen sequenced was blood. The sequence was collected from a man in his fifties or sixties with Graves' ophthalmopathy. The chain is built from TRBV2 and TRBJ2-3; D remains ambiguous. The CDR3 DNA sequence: TGTGCCAGCCATACAGCGAGAGGTACAGATACGCAGTATTTT. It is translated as CASHTARGTDTQYF.